This T cell receptor (beta chain) comes out of a study of blood T cell repertoires in COVID-19. Study summary: The cDNA or gDNA used as material had been derived from T cells, B-cell-depleted T cells, or PBMCs.

TCRdb keeps only in-frame clones here, not all; method: immunoSEQ multiplex PCR. The sample lists approximately 210,000 clones, 88% occurring once. Germline CDR1 reads KGHDR; CDR2 reads SFDVKD. The germline V and J ends were trimmed by 6 bases and 4 bases, with 8 bases remaining between them. The CDR3 loop spans 13 amino acids. The V gene is TRBV24-1, the J gene TRBJ1-4, with a weak D call TRBD1 (5 bases). This TCR was sampled from a woman aged 45-60 years with acute COVID-19. The source material was PBMCs or T cells enriched from blood (not recorded which). CDR3 sequence (DNA): TGTGCCACCAGTACAGGAGTTAATGAAAAACTGTTTTTT. It encodes CATSTGVNEKLFF.